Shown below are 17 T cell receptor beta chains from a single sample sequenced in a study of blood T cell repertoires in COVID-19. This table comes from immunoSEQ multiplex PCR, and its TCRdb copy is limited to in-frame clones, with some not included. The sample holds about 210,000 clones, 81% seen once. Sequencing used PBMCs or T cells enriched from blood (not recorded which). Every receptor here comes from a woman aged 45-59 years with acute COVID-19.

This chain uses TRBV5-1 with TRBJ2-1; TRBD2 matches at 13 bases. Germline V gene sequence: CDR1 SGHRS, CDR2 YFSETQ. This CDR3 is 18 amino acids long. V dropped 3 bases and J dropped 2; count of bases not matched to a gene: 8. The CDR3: CASSSGTSGVFTYNEQFF. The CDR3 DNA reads TGCGCCAGCAGCTCCGGGACTAGCGGGGTCTTTACCTACAATGAGCAGTTCTTC.

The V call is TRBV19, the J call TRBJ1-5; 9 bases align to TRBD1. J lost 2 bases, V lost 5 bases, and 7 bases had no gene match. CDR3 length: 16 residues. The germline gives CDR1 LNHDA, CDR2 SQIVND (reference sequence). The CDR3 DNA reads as TGTGCCAGTAGTGTGGACAGGGGAAGGGGCAATCAGCCCCAGCATTTT. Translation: CASSVDRGRGNQPQHF.

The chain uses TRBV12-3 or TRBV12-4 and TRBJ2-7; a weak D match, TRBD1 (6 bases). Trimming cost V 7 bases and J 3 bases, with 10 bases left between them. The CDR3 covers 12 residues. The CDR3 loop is CASNTRGYEQYF. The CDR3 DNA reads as TGTGCCAGCAACACCAGGGGCTACGAGCAGTACTTC.

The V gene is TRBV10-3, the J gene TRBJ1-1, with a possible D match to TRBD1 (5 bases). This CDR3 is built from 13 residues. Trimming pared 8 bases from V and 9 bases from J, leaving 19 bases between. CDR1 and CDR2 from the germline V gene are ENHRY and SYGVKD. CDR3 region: CAIGEGLGGKAFF. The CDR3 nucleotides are TGTGCCATCGGCGAAGGGCTGGGGGGTAAAGCTTTCTTT.

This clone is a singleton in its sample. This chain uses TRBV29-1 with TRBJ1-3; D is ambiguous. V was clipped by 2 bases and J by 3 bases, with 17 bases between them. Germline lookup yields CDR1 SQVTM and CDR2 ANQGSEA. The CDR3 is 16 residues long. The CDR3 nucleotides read TGCAGCGTTGAAAGGAGTAGGGAAGGAGGTGGAAACACCATATATTTT. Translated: CSVERSREGGGNTIYF.

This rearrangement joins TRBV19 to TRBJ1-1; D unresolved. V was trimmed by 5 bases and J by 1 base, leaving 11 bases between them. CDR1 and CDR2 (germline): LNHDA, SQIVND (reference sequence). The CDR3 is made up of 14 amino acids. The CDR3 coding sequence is TGTGCCAGTAGTTGGGCAGGTAAGAACACTGAAGCTTTCTTT. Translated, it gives CASSWAGKNTEAFF.

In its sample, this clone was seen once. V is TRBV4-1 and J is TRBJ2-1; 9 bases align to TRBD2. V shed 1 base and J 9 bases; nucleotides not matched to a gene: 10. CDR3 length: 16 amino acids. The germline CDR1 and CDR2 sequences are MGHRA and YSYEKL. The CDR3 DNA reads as TGCGCCAGCAGCCAAGGACTAGCGGACAGGAGTGGTGAGCAGTTCTTC. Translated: CASSQGLADRSGEQFF.

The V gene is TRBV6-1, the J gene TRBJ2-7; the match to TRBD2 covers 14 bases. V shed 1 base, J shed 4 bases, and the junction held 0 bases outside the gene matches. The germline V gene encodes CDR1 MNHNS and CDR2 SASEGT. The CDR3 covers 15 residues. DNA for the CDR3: TGTGCCAGCAGTGAAGGACTAGCGGGAGGGTACGAGCAGTACTTC. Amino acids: CASSEGLAGGYEQYF.

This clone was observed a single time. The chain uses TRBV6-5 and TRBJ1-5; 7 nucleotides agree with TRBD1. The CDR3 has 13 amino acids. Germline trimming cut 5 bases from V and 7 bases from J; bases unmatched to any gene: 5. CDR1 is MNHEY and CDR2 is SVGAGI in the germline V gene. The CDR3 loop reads CASSLTGVQPQHF. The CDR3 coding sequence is TGTGCCAGCAGTCTAACAGGGGTACAGCCCCAGCATTTT.

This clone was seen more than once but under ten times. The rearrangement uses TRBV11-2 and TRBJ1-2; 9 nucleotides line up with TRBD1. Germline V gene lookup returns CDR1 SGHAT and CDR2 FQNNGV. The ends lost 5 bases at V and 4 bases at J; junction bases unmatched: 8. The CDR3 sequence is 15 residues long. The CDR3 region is CASSPGTGPGYGYTF. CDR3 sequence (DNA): TGTGCCAGCAGCCCCGGGACAGGGCCCGGCTATGGCTACACCTTC.

The DNA of the CDR3 is TGTGCCAGCAGGACCAGGGGAGGCTACACCTTC. Translation gives CASRTRGGYTF. This rearrangement joins TRBV2 to TRBJ1-2; TRBD1 is a possible D gene (6 bases). V gave up 6 bases and J gave up 8 bases, with 10 bases separating them. Germline loops: CDR1 SNHLY, CDR2 FYNNEI. This CDR3 has 11 amino acids.

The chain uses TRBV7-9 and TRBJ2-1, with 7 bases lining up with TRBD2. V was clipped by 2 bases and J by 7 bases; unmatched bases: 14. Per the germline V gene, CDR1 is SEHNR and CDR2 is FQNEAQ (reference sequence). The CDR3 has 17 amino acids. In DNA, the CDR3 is TGTGCCAGCAGCTTAAGAGGGGTGGGGCGGGAGCGGAATGAGCAGTTCTTC. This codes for CASSLRGVGRERNEQFF.

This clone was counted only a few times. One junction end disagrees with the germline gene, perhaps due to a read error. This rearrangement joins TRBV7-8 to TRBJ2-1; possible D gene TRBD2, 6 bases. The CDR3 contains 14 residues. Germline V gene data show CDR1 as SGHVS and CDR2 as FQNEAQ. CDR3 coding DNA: TGTGCCAGCAGCTTTTATGGGGGGTACACTGAGCAGTTCTTC. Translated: CASSFYGGYTEQFF.

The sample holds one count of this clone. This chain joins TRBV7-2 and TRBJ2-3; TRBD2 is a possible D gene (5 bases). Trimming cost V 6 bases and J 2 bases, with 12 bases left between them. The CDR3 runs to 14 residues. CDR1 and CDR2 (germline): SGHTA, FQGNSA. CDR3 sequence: CASRKTGNTDTQYF. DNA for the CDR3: TGTGCCAGCAGAAAAACCGGGAACACAGATACGCAGTATTTT.

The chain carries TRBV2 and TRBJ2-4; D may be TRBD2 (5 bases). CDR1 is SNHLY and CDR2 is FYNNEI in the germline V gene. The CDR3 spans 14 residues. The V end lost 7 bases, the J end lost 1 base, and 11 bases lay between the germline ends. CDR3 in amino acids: CASTPGGAKNIQYF. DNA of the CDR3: TGTGCCAGCACCCCCGGCGGGGCCAAAAACATTCAGTACTTC. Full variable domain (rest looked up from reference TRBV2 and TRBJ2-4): EPEVTQTPSHQVTQMGQEVILRCVPISNHLYFYWYRQILGQKVEFLVSFYNNEISEKSEIFDDQFSVERPDGSNFTLKIRSTKLEDSAMYFCASTPGGAKNIQYFGAGTRLSVL.

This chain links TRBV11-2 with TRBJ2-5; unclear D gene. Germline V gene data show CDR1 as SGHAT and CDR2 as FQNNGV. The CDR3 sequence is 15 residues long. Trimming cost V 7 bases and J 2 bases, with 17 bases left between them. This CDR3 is CASTSTFFAQETQYF. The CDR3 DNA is TGTGCCAGCACCTCCACATTTTTTGCACAAGAGACCCAGTACTTC.

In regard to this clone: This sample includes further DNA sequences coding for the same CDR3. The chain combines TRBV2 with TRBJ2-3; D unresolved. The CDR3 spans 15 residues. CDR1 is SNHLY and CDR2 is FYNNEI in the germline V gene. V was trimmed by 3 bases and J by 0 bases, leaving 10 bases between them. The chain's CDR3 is CASSDRDISTDTQYF. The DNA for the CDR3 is TGTGCCAGCAGTGACAGAGACATAAGCACAGATACGCAGTATTTT.